This is a list of T cell receptor beta chains from one sample in a study of blood T cells in healthy people across ages. TCRdb analysed the 5' RACE reads with MiXCR anew, one entry per CDR3 protein. Of about 1,400,000 distinct CDR3 sequences in the sample, 42% were seen once. The material sequenced was blood. Receptors were obtained from a young woman in good health. Both conserved end residues are part of each CDR3. Each record gives: J gene, D gene, V gene, clone size, CDR3 length, CDR3 DNA, CDR3 protein. D genes are given only for firm matches. Size values are once, few and many counts, or a class for expanded clones, and some rows have none.

TRBJ2-7,.,TRBV27,.,15,TGTGCCAGCACCCTGGACCACCGCGGGTATTACGAGCAGTACTTC,CASTLDHRGYYEQYF
TRBJ2-7,.,TRBV6-5,few,12,TGTGCCAGCAGGGGGAGTTTCTACGAGCAGTACTTC,CASRGSFYEQYF
TRBJ2-7,.,TRBV12-3/TRBV12-4,.,13,TGTGCCAGCAGTTCCAGCGACTCCTACGAGCAGTACTTC,CASSSSDSYEQYF
TRBJ2-7,TRBD2,TRBV20-1,.,14,TGCAGTGCTCCACCGGGACTAGCGGGATCTGAGCAGTACTTC,CSAPPGLAGSEQYF
TRBJ2-3,.,TRBV10-3,few,14,TGTGCCATCAGTGAGCTGAAATCCACAGATACGCAGTATTTT,CAISELKSTDTQYF
TRBJ2-3,TRBD2,TRBV3-1,.,16,TGTGCCAGCAGCCAGGGGGGACTAGCTCGCACAGATACGCAGTATTTT,CASSQGGLARTDTQYF
TRBJ1-2,TRBD1,TRBV20-1,few,17,TGCAGTGCTAGACACGACTCTGACAGGGGGATTTATGATCGCTACACCTTC,CSARHDSDRGIYDRYTF
TRBJ2-1,.,TRBV6-5,.,16,TGTGCCAGCAGTTACGATTTCGGTTTATCCTACAATGAGCAGTTCTTC,CASSYDFGLSYNEQFF
TRBJ1-1,.,TRBV20-1,few,15,TGCAGTGCTAGAGATGGGGGCGCGGGGAACACTGAAGCTTTCTTT,CSARDGGAGNTEAFF
TRBJ2-2,.,TRBV11-1,.,17,TGTGCCAGCAGCTTAGCATGGGGTCAGCAAGGCCCCGGGGAGCTGTTTTTT,CASSLAWGQQGPGELFF
TRBJ1-2,TRBD1,TRBV20-1,.,12,TGCATCCCGCCGGGACAGGGGTCTGGCTACACCTTC,CIPPGQGSGYTF
TRBJ2-3,.,TRBV7-8,.,21,TGTGCCAGCAGCTTACGAACCTTACAGATGATTTCGGACTCCCGCACAGATACGCAGTATTTT,CASSLRTLQMISDSRTDTQYF
TRBJ2-7,.,TRBV20-1,once,13,TGCAGTGCCCAGATATACATCGCCTACGAGCAGTACTTC,CSAQIYIAYEQYF
TRBJ2-1,TRBD1,TRBV3-1,few,14,TGTGCCAGCAGCACCCGGGACAGGGGCAATGAGCAGTTCTTC,CASSTRDRGNEQFF
TRBJ2-3,.,TRBV30,few,16,TGTGCCTGGAGTGTACCAACTAGCCAATCGGGAGATACGCAGTATTTT,CAWSVPTSQSGDTQYF
TRBJ1-1,TRBD1,TRBV18,.,17,TGTGCCAGCTCAGGACAGGGGGCAGGGGTGTGGAACACTGAAGCTTTCTTT,CASSGQGAGVWNTEAFF
TRBJ2-7,.,TRBV18,once,15,TGTGCCAGCTCTCCAGGGACGGCGTCCTTCTACGAGCAGTACTTC,CASSPGTASFYEQYF
TRBJ1-1,TRBD1,TRBV29-1,few,11,TGCAGCGGACGACAGGGGGCGAAATCTTTCTTT,CSGRQGAKSFF
TRBJ2-1,.,TRBV3-1,.,13,TGTGCCAGCAGCCAATCGGTGTCCAATGAGCAGTTCTTC,CASSQSVSNEQFF
TRBJ2-4,TRBD2,TRBV20-1,.,16,TGCAGTGCTGTAAATAGCGGGGGAGGTGCCAAAAACATTCAGTACTTC,CSAVNSGGGAKNIQYF
TRBJ2-7,.,TRBV12-3/TRBV12-4,.,14,TGTGCCAGCAGCCATGGACTGACCTACAATGAGCAGTACTTC,CASSHGLTYNEQYF
TRBJ2-1,TRBD1,TRBV29-1,.,14,TGCAGCGTTGATAGGACAGGGAGATACAATGAGCAGTTCTTC,CSVDRTGRYNEQFF
TRBJ1-5,.,TRBV10-2,.,17,TGCGCCAGCAGCCGGACAATACTAGGTTTTGGCAATCAGCCCCAGCATTTT,CASSRTILGFGNQPQHF
TRBJ2-5,TRBD2,TRBV7-2,.,18,TGTGCCAGCAGCTTATGGGGTCTAGCGGACCCAAGGTGGATTGAGCAGTACTTC,CASSLWGLADPRWIEQYF
TRBJ1-6,.,TRBV20-1,few,14,TGCAGTGCTAGAGTCCCCGTATCGAATTCACCCCTCCACTTT,CSARVPVSNSPLHF
TRBJ2-3,.,TRBV2,.,16,TGTGCCAGCAAAGGGACAAGGGGACTTTCCACAGATACGCAGTATTTT,CASKGTRGLSTDTQYF
TRBJ2-1,.,TRBV5-1,many,12,TGCGCCAGCAGCTTGGGGGTAGATGAGCAGTTCTTC,CASSLGVDEQFF
TRBJ1-2,.,TRBV5-6,.,17,TGTGCCAGCAGCTTGGGTACGTTGGGGTATCGTTATGGAGGCTACACCTTC,CASSLGTLGYRYGGYTF
TRBJ2-7,.,TRBV6-5,.,17,TGTGCCAGCAGTTCCTACACCTCTAGCTATAGCTCCTACGAGCAGTACTTC,CASSSYTSSYSSYEQYF
TRBJ2-7,.,TRBV7-2,.,15,TGTGCCAGCAGCTTAGTTCCAGGTGGAGTCTACGGGCAGTACTTC,CASSLVPGGVYGQYF
TRBJ2-7,.,TRBV27,few,15,TGTGCCAGCAGTTTAAGCGGACAAATTTCCTACGAGCAGTACTTC,CASSLSGQISYEQYF
TRBJ2-1,.,TRBV7-9,few,15,TGTGCCAGCAACTTATGGTCCTGGGGGACCAATGAGCAGTTCTTC,CASNLWSWGTNEQFF
TRBJ1-2,TRBD1,TRBV3-1,.,16,TGTGCCAGCAGCCACCGGGACAGGGAGTATAACTATGGCTACACCTTC,CASSHRDREYNYGYTF
TRBJ2-7,TRBD1,TRBV6-2/TRBV6-3,few,17,TGTGCCAGCAGTTACTCGCCAAAGACAGGGGGCCCCTACGAGCAGTACTTC,CASSYSPKTGGPYEQYF
TRBJ2-1,.,TRBV3-1,.,14,TGTGCCAGCAGCCCGGACTCAAATTACAATGAGCAGTTCTTC,CASSPDSNYNEQFF
TRBJ2-7,TRBD1,TRBV28,.,16,TGTGCCAGCAGTTTAGGGCACCGACAGGGTTCCTACGAGCAGTACTTC,CASSLGHRQGSYEQYF
TRBJ2-1,TRBD2,TRBV6-1,.,16,TGTGCCAGCAGTCCACGGACTAGCTCCGTGGGAAATGAGCAGTTCTTC,CASSPRTSSVGNEQFF